This TCR beta chain stems from a study of CD8+CD57+ T cells in acquired aplastic anemia. Study details: Mean DNA quantity obtained from sorted CD4+ and CD8+ cells was about 3.5 ug.

General observations from the study: Overlap between patients and controls comprised about 30 CD8+ CDR3 sequences.

CDR3 length equals 17 residues. The ends lost 5 bases at V and 5 bases at J; junction bases unmatched: 8. Germline lookup yields CDR1 LNHDA and CDR2 SQIVND (reference sequence). For CDR3 and TCR beta VDJ profiling, genomic DNA was the template used. TCRdb re-derived calls from the reads in MiXCR, one entry per CDR3 protein. Counted here are around 190,000 distinct CDR3 sequences, about 44% occurring once; the ten biggest clones make up about an eighth. Patients included in sequencing had previously demonstrated CD8+CD57+ cell expansion by flow cytometry. This clonotype was picked up many times. Its target is not known.

The clonotype originates from a human donor with aplastic anemia. Sequencing was done on a sample of sorted CD4+, CD8+, or CD8+CD57+ T cells (not recorded which) from PBMCs. The gene calls are TRBV19 and TRBJ2-3; 15 positions match TRBD2. The chain's CDR3 is CASSLGLAGGQQDTQYF. The CDR3 DNA reads TGTGCCAGTAGTCTGGGACTAGCGGGGGGTCAACAAGATACGCAGTATTTT.